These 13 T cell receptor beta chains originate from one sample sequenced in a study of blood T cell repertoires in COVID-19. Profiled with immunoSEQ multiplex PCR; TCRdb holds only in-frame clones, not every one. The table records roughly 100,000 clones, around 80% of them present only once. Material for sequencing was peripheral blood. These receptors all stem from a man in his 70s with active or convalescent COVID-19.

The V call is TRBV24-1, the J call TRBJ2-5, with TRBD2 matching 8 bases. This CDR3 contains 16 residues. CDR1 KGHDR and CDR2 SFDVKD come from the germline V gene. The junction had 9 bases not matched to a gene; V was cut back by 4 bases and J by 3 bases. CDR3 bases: TGTGCCACCAGTGACCGTCAGGCGGGAGGTAAAGAGACCCAGTACTTC. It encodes CATSDRQAGGKETQYF.

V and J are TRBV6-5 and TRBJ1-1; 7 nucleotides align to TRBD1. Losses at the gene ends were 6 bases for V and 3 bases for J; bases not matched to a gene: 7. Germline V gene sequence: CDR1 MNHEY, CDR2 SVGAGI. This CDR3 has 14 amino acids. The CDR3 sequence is CASSIQGRDTEAFF. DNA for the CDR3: TGTGCCAGCAGCATACAGGGGAGAGACACTGAAGCTTTCTTT.

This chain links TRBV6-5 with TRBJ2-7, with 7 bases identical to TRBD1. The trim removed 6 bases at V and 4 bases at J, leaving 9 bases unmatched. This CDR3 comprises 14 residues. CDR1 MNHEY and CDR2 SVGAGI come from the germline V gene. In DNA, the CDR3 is TGTGCCAGCAGGGAGACAGGGTTTAAGTACGAGCAGTACTTC. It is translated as CASRETGFKYEQYF.

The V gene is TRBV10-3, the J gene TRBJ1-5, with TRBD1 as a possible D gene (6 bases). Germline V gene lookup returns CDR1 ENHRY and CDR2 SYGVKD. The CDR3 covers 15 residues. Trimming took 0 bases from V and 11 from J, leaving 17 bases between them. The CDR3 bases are TGTGCCATCAGTGAGTCGAAACAGGGCGATAGGGCCCAGCATTTT. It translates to CAISESKQGDRAQHF.

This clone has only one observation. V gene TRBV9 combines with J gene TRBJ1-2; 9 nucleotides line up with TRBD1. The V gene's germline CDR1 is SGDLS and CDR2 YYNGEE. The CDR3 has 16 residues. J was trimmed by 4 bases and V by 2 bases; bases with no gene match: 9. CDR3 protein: CASSVFPGTGTYGYTF. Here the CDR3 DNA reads TGTGCCAGCAGCGTTTTTCCCGGGACAGGGACCTATGGCTACACCTTC.

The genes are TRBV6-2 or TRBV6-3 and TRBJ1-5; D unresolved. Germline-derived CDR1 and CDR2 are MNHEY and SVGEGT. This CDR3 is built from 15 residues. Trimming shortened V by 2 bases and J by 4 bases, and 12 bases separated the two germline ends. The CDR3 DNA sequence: TGTGCCAGCAGTTACGGCGTGAGGTGGAATCAGCCCCAGCATTTT. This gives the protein CASSYGVRWNQPQHF.

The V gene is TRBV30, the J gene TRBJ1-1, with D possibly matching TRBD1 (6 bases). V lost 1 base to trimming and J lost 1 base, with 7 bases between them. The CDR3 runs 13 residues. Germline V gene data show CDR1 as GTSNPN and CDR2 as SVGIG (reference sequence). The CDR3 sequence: CAWSAGENTEAFF. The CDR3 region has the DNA TGTGCCTGGAGTGCAGGGGAGAACACTGAAGCTTTCTTT.

CDR3 nucleotide sequence: TGTGCCACAATGAGTAGCCTAATTAGCACAGATACGCAGTATTTT. Its protein is CATMSSLISTDTQYF. This chain joins TRBV6-5 and TRBJ2-3; D ambiguous. Germline loops: CDR1 MNHEY, CDR2 SVGAGI. This CDR3 has 15 residues. V lost 10 bases and J lost 0, with 17 bases in between.

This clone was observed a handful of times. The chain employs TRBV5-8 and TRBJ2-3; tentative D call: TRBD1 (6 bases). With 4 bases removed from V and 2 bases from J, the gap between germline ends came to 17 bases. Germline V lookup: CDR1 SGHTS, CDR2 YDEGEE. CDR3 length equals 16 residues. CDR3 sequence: CASSQGQSTATDTQYF. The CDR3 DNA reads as TGTGCCAGCAGCCAAGGACAGTCGACAGCCACAGATACGCAGTATTTT.

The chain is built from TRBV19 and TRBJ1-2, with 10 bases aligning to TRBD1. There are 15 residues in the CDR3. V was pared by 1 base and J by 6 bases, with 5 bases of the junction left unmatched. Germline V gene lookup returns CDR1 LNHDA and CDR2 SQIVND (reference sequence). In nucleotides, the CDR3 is TGTGCCAGTAGTATAGCATTCGGGACAGGGGATGGCTACACCTTC. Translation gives CASSIAFGTGDGYTF. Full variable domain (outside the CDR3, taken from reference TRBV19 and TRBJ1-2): DGGITQSPKYLFRKEGQNVTLSCEQNLNHDAMYWYRQDPGQGLRLIYYSQIVNDFQKGDIAEGYSVSREKKESFPLTVTSAQKNPTAFYLCASSIAFGTGDGYTFGSGTRLTVV.

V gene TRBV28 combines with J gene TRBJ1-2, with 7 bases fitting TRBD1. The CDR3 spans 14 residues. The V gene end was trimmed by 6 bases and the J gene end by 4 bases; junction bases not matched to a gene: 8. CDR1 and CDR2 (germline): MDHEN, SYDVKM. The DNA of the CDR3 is TGTGCCAGCAGCGGGGATGACAGGGTCTATGGCTACACCTTC. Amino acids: CASSGDDRVYGYTF.

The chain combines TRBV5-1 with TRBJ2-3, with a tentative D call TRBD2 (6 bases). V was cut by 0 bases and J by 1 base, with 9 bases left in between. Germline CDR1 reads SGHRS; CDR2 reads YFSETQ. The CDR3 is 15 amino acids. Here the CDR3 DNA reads TGCGCCAGCAGCTTGGACGGGACTGGCACAGATACGCAGTATTTT. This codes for CASSLDGTGTDTQYF.

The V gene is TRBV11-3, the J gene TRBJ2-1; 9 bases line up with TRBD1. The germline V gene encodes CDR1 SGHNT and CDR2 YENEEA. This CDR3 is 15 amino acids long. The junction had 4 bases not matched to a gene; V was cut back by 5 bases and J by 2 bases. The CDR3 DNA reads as TGTGCCAGCAGCCCCGGACAGGGGACCTACAATGAGCAGTTCTTC. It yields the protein CASSPGQGTYNEQFF.